The clone carrying this T cell receptor beta chain was seen just once. The target antigen is unknown. These data originate in a study of cytomegalovirus exposure and HLA in healthy donors. Researchers ran the PCR with 60 Vbeta and 13 Jbeta primers. Sequenced by immunoSEQ multiplex PCR; TCRdb stores in-frame clones only, minus some. The table records some 170,000 clones, approximately 78% of them present only once. Germline CDR1 SGHNT, CDR2 YYREEE (reference sequence). V shed 2 bases and J shed 2 bases, with 13 bases lying between them. There are 15 residues in the CDR3. Overall study results and limits: The study designated 150 or so TCR beta chains cytomegalovirus-associated. HLA allele associations emerged for about 18,000 TCR beta sequences in a later analysis, at 0.05 false discovery rate.

Sequencing was done on a sample of PBMCs. V gene TRBV5-4 combines with J gene TRBJ1-2; weak D call: TRBD1 (5 bases). This sequence originates from a girl aged 2 to 9 in good health and CMV-seropositive. CDR3 DNA: TGTGCCAGCAGCTTCCCCCCCGCAGGGAACTATGGCTACACCTTC. This encodes CASSFPPAGNYGYTF.